This T cell receptor (beta chain) originates from a study of shared clonotypes between healthy human individuals. The V end was cut by 3 bases, the J end by 0 bases, with 12 bases between. Looked up from germline, CDR1 is KGHSH and CDR2 is LQKENI. The CDR3 has 16 residues. This table comes from immunoSEQ multiplex PCR, and its TCRdb copy is limited to in-frame clones, with some not included. The table lists some 580,000 clones, less than 98% of them singletons. The sequenced material came from naive CD4+ T cells sorted from blood. Subset here: CD45RA+ positively selected. The receptor was isolated from a woman aged 25 to 45 in good health. This rearrangement joins TRBV18 to TRBJ1-3; D remains unclear. The DNA of the CDR3 is TGTGCCAGCTCACCCACCACAGTGTCCTCTGGAAACACCATATATTTT. It is translated as CASSPTTVSSGNTIYF.